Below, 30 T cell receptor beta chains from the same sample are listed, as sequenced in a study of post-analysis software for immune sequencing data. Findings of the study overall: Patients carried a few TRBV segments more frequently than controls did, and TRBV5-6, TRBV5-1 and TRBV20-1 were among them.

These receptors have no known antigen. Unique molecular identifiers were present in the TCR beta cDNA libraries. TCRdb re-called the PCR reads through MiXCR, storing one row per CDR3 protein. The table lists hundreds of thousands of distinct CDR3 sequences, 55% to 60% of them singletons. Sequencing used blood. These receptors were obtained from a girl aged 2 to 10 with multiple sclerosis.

DNA of the CDR3: TGCGCCAGCAGCCCTATGAACTCCTACAATGAGCAGTTCTTC. Translating it yields CASSPMNSYNEQFF. The rearrangement uses TRBV5-1 and TRBJ2-1; no definite D call. The V and J ends lost 4 bases and 0 bases respectively, with 8 bases between them. The CDR3 loop spans 14 amino acids. The germline V gene has CDR1 SGHRS and CDR2 YFSETQ.

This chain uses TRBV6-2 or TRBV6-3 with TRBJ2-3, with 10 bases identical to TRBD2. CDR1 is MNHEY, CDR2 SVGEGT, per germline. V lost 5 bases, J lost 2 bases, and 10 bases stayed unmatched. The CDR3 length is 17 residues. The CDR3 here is CASSTTGLAPDTDTQYF. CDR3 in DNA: TGTGCCAGCAGTACTACGGGACTAGCGCCAGACACAGATACGCAGTATTTT.

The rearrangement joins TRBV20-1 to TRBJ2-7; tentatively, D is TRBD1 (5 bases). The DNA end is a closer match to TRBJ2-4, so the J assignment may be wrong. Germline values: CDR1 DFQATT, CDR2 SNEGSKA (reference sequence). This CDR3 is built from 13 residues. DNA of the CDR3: TGCAGTGCTAGAGTTCAGGGAAGGGACATTCAGTACTTC. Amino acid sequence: CSARVQGRDIQYF.

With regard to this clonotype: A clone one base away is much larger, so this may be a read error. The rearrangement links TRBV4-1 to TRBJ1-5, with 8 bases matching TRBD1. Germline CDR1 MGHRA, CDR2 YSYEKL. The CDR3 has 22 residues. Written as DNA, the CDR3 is TGCGCCAGCAGCCAAGATTGGAGACAGGGGAAAACATTAAGTAAGGGCAATCGGCCCCAGCATTTT. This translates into CASSQDWRQGKTLSKGNRPQHF.

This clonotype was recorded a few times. As DNA, the CDR3 is TGTGCCAGCAGCCTGCTAACTACGCGGGACGGTGAGACCCAGTACTTC. Amino acids: CASSLLTTRDGETQYF. V gene TRBV3-1 combines with J gene TRBJ2-5, with D perhaps TRBD2 (6 bases). Between the trimmed V and J ends, which lost 4 bases and 5 bases, there was a span of 20 bases. Germline values: CDR1 LGHDT, CDR2 YNNKEL (reference sequence). The CDR3 totals 16 residues.

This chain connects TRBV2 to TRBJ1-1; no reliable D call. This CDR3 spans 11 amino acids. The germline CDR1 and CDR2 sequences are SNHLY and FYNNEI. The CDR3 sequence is CGYGFNTEAFF. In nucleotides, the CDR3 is TGTGGATACGGTTTCAACACTGAAGCTTTCTTT.

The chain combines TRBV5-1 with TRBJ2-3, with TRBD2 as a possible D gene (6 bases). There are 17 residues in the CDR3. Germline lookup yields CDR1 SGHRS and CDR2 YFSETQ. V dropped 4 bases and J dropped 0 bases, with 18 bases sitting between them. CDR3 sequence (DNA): TGCGCCAGCAGCAGTCACGGGCGCGGGGCTAGCACAGATACGCAGTATTTT. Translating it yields CASSSHGRGASTDTQYF.

As DNA, the CDR3 is TGTGCCATCAGTCGGGACAGGGGATTTGGGAACACTGAAGCTTTCTTT. It encodes CAISRDRGFGNTEAFF. The V and J genes are TRBV10-3 and TRBJ1-1; 10 bases match TRBD1. Trimming at V came to 5 bases and at J to 1 base, leaving 7 bases not matched to a gene. The CDR3 has 16 residues. Germline CDR1 reads ENHRY; CDR2 reads SYGVKD.

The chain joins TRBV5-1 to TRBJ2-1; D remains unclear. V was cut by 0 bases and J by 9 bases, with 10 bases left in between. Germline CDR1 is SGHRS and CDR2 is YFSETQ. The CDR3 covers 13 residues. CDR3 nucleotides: TGCGCCAGCAGCTTGGATTCGGGCGCTGAGCAGTTCTTC. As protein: CASSLDSGAEQFF.

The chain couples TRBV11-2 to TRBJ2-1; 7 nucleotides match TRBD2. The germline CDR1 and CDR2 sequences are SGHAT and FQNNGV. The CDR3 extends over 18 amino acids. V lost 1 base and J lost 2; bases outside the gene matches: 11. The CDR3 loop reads CASSLVLGGEGPYNEQFF. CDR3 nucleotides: TGTGCCAGCAGCTTAGTTTTGGGGGGGGAGGGCCCCTACAATGAGCAGTTCTTC.

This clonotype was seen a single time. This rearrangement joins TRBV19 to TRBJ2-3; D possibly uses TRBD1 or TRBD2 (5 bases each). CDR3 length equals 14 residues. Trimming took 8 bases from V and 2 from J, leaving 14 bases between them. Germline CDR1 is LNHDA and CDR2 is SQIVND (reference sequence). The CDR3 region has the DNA TGTGCCAGTTCGGGTCCCGGGGCCACAGATACGCAGTATTTT. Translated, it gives CASSGPGATDTQYF. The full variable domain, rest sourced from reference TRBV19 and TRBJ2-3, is DGGITQSPKYLFRKEGQNVTLSCEQNLNHDAMYWYRQDPGQGLRLIYYSQIVNDFQKGDIAEGYSVSREKKESFPLTVTSAQKNPTAFYLCASSGPGATDTQYFGPGTRLTVL.

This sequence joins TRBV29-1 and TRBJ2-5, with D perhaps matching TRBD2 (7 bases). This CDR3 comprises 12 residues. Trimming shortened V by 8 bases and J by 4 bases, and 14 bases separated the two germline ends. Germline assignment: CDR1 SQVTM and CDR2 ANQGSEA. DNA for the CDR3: TGCAGCTCTTGGAGGGGGGGAGAGACCCAGTACTTC. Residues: CSSWRGGETQYF.

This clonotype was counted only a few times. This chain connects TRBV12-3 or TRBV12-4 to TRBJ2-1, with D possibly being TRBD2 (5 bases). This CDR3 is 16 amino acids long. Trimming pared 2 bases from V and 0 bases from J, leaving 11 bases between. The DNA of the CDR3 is TGTGCCAGCAGTTTAAGCGGACGCAGCTCCTACAATGAGCAGTTCTTC. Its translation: CASSLSGRSSYNEQFF.

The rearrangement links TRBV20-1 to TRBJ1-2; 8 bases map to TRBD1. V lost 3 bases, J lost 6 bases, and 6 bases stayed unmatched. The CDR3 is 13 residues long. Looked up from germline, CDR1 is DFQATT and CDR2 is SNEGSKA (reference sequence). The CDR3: CSARTGVQNGYTF. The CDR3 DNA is TGCAGTGCTAGGACAGGGGTTCAAAATGGCTACACCTTC.

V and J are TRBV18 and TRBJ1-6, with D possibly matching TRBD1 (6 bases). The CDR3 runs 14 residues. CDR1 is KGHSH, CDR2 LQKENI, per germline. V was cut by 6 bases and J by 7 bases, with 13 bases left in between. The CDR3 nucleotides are TGTGCCAGCTCGACGGACAGTCCCAATTCACCCCTCCACTTT. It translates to CASSTDSPNSPLHF. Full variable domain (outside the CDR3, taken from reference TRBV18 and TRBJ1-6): NAGVMQNPRHLVRRRGQEARLRCSPMKGHSHVYWYRQLPEEGLKFMVYLQKENIIDESGMPKERFSAEFPKEGPSILRIQQVVRGDSAAYFCASSTDSPNSPLHFGNGTRLTVT.

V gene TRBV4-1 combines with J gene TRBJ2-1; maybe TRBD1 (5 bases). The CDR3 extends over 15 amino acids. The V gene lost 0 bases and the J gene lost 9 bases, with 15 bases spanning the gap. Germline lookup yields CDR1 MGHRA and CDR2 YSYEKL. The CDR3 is CASSQEGVSFGEQFF. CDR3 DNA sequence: TGCGCCAGCAGCCAAGAAGGGGTTTCTTTTGGTGAGCAGTTCTTC.

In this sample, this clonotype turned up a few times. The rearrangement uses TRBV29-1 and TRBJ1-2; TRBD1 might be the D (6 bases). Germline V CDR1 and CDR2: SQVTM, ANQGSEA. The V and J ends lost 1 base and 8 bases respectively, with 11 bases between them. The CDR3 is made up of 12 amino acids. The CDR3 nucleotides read TGCAGCGTTGAAGTACAGGGCAAGGGCTACACCTTC. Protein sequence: CSVEVQGKGYTF.

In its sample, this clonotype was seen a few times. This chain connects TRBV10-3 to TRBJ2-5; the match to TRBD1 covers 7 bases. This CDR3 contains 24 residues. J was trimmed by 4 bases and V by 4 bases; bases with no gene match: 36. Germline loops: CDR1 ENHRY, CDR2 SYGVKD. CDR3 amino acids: CAISAVRDSVPQSSNSRRGETQYF. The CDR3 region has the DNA TGTGCCATCAGTGCAGTCCGGGACAGCGTTCCACAATCCTCGAACTCACGAAGAGGAGAGACCCAGTACTTC.

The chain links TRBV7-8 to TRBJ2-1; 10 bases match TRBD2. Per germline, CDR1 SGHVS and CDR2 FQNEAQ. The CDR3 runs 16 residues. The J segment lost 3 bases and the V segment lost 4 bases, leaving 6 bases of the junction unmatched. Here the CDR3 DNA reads TGTGCCAGCAGCTCGCCCCTAGCGGGGGACTACAATGAGCAGTTCTTC. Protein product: CASSSPLAGDYNEQFF. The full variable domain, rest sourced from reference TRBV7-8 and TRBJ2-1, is GAGVSQSPRYKVAKRGQDVALRCDPISGHVSLFWYQQALGQGPEFLTYFQNEAQLDKSGLPSDRFFAERPEGSVSTLKIQRTQQEDSAVYLCASSSPLAGDYNEQFFGPGTRLTVL.

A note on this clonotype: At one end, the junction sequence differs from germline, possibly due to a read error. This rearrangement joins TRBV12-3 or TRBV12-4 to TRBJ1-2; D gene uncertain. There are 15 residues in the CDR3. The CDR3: CASSSWTFPSYDYTF. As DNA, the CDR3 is TGTGCCAGCAGTTCTTGGACCTTCCCCAGCTATGACTACACCTTC.

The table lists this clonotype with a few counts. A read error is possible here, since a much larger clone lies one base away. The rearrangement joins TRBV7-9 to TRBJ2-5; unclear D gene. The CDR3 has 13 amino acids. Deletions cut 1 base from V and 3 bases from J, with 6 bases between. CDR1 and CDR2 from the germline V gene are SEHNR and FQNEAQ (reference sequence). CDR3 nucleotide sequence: TGTGCCAGCAGCTTAGGCAGCGAAGAGACCCAGTACTTC. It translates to CASSLGSEETQYF.

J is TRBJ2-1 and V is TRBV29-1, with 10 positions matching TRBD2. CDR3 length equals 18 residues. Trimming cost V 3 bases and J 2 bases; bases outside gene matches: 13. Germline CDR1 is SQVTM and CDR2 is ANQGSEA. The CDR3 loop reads CSVEKREGHGIPYNEQFF. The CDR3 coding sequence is TGCAGCGTTGAGAAGCGGGAGGGCCACGGAATCCCCTACAATGAGCAGTTCTTC.

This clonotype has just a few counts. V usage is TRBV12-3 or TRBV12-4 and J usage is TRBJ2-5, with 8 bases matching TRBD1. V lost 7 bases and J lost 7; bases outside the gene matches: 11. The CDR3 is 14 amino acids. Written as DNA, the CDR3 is TGTGCCAGCACCTCGACAGGGGATAAGGGGACCCAGTACTTC. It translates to CASTSTGDKGTQYF.

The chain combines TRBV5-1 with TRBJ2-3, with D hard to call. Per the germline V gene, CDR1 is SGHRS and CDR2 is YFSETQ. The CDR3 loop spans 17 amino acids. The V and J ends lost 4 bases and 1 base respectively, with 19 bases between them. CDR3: CASSHRPPGWGTDTQYF. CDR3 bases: TGCGCCAGCAGCCATCGACCCCCCGGGTGGGGCACAGATACGCAGTATTTT.

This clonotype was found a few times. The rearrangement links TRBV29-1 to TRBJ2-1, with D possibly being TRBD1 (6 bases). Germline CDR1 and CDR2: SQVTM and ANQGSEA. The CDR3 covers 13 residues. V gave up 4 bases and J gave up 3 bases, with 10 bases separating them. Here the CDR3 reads CSVGTALYNEQFF. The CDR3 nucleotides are TGCAGCGTTGGGACAGCGCTCTACAATGAGCAGTTCTTC.

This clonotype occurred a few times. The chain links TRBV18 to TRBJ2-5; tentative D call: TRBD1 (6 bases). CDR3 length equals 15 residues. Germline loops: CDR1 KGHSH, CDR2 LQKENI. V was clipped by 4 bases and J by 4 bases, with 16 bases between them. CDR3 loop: CASSRDRGRGETQYF. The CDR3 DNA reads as TGTGCCAGCTCACGGGACCGGGGCAGGGGAGAGACCCAGTACTTC.

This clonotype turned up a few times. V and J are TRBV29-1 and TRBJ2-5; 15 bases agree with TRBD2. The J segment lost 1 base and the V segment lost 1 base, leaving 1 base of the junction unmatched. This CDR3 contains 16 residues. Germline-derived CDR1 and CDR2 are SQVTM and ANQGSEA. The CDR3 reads CSVEGTSGRVQETQYF. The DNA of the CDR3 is TGCAGCGTTGAAGGGACTAGCGGGAGGGTCCAAGAGACCCAGTACTTC.

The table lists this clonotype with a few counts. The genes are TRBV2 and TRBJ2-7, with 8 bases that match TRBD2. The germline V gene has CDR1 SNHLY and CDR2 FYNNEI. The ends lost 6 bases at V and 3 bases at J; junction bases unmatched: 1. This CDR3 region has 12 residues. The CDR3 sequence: CASRRGVYEQYF. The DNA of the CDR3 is TGTGCCAGCAGGCGGGGGGTCTACGAGCAGTACTTC. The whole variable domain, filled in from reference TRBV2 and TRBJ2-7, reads EPEVTQTPSHQVTQMGQEVILRCVPISNHLYFYWYRQILGQKVEFLVSFYNNEISEKSEIFDDQFSVERPDGSNFTLKIRSTKLEDSAMYFCASRRGVYEQYFGPGTRLTVT.

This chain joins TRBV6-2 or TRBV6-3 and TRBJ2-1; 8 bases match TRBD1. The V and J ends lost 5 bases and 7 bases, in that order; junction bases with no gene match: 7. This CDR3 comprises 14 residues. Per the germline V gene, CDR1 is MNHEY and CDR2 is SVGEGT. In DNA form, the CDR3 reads TGTGCCAGCAGTAGCCGGGACAGGACAAATGAGCAGTTCTTC. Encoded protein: CASSSRDRTNEQFF.

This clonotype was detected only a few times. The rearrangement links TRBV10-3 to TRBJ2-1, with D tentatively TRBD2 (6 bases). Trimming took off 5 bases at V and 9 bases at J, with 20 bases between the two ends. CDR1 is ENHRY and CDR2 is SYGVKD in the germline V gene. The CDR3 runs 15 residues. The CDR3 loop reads CAISNREWDNGEQFF. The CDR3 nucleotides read TGTGCCATCAGTAATCGGGAGTGGGATAACGGTGAGCAGTTCTTC.